The 16 T cell receptor beta chains in this list originate from one sample, sequenced in a study of T cells in Graves' hyperthyroidism and ophthalmopathy. It was RNA transcripts that yielded the amplified TCR beta CDR3 regions. The HTBI primer set served for first-round RT-PCR of the TCR CDR3. MiXCR was run by TCRdb on the multiplex PCR reads, yielding one entry per CDR3 protein. Among 250,000 or so distinct CDR3 sequences listed, roughly 15% were seen once. The specimen was blood. All receptors come from a woman aged 50 to 65 with Graves' hyperthyroidism that later progressed to Graves' ophthalmopathy.

Ten or more counts support this clonotype. The chain carries TRBV12-3 or TRBV12-4 and TRBJ2-3; D is uncertain. The V and J ends lost 5 bases and 5 bases respectively, with 11 bases between them. The CDR3 is 13 amino acids. The CDR3 DNA sequence: TGTGCCAGCAGTCTAGGGCGCTTAGATACGCAGTATTTT. Translating it yields CASSLGRLDTQYF.

The chain carries TRBV28 and TRBJ2-4; D is undetermined. CDR3 size: 12 residues. Trimming left V 5 bases short and J 3 bases short, with 5 bases between. Germline V gene lookup returns CDR1 MDHEN and CDR2 SYDVKM. The CDR3 nucleotides are TGTGCCAGCAGTGTTGTCAAAAACATTCAGTACTTC. It is translated as CASSVVKNIQYF.

This clonotype was counted many times. The chain is built from TRBV5-1 and TRBJ1-4; 8 bases are a match to TRBD1. The V gene end was trimmed by 1 base and the J gene end by 6 bases; junction bases not matched to a gene: 2. Looked up from germline, CDR1 is SGHRS and CDR2 is YFSETQ. This CDR3 region has 14 residues. The CDR3 coding sequence is TGCGCCAGCAGCTTGAAGACAGGGGATGAAAAACTGTTTTTT. This gives the protein CASSLKTGDEKLFF.

Ten or more counts support this clonotype. The rearrangement uses TRBV5-1 and TRBJ2-2; 11 bases are shared with TRBD2. J was trimmed by 7 bases and V by 2 bases; bases with no gene match: 10. Germline CDR1 reads SGHRS; CDR2 reads YFSETQ. The CDR3 loop spans 17 amino acids. CDR3 nucleotides: TGCGCCAGCAGCTTTTTATCACTAGCGGGAGAGGTCGGGGAGCTGTTTTTT. Amino acids: CASSFLSLAGEVGELFF.

This clonotype has a count of ten or more. The chain employs TRBV5-1 and TRBJ1-1; D is undetermined. V was pared by 0 bases and J by 0 bases, with 9 bases between. The CDR3 length is 15 residues. Germline CDR1 reads SGHRS; CDR2 reads YFSETQ. The CDR3 region is CASSLGLKLNTEAFF. The CDR3 DNA is TGCGCCAGCAGCTTGGGACTGAAGCTGAACACTGAAGCTTTCTTT.

This clonotype was counted many times. This chain joins TRBV2 and TRBJ1-1, with D possibly matching TRBD1 (5 bases). The CDR3 spans 14 residues. The V gene lost 6 bases and the J gene lost 1 base, with 12 bases spanning the gap. From germline, CDR1 is SNHLY and CDR2 FYNNEI. The CDR3 region has the DNA TGTGCCAGCAGGCCGACAGAAAAGAACACTGAAGCTTTCTTT. Translating gives CASRPTEKNTEAFF. Using reference TRBV2 and TRBJ1-1 for the parts outside the CDR3, the full variable domain is EPEVTQTPSHQVTQMGQEVILRCVPISNHLYFYWYRQILGQKVEFLVSFYNNEISEKSEIFDDQFSVERPDGSNFTLKIRSTKLEDSAMYFCASRPTEKNTEAFFGQGTRLTVV.

This clonotype was observed a few times. V usage is TRBV5-1 and J usage is TRBJ2-2, with TRBD2 identical over 9 bases. The V segment lost 0 bases and the J segment 1 base; nucleotides outside the gene matches: 1. The germline V gene encodes CDR1 SGHRS and CDR2 YFSETQ. The CDR3 is 16 amino acids. The CDR3 DNA is TGCGCCAGCAGCTTGGCTAGCGGGATGAACACCGGGGAGCTGTTTTTT. This gives the protein CASSLASGMNTGELFF.

This clonotype was found many times. V usage is TRBV11-2 and J usage is TRBJ2-7; D is tentatively TRBD1 or TRBD2 (5 bases each). V shed 5 bases and J shed 2 bases, with 13 bases lying between them. Germline CDR1 and CDR2: SGHAT and FQNNGV. The CDR3 extends over 14 amino acids. The CDR3 sequence: CASSPRGLTYEQYF. CDR3 bases: TGTGCCAGCAGCCCACGGGGCCTGACCTACGAGCAGTACTTC. Together with reference TRBV11-2 and TRBJ2-7, the CDR3 gives the full variable domain: EAGVAQSPRYKIIEKRQSVAFWCNPISGHATLYWYQQILGQGPKLLIQFQNNGVVDDSQLPKDRFSAERLKGVDSTLKIQPAKLEDSAVYLCASSPRGLTYEQYFGPGTRLTVT.

The J gene is TRBJ2-1, the V gene TRBV19; D gene uncertain. V was clipped by 5 bases and J by 0 bases, with 14 bases between them. The CDR3 length is 16 residues. The V gene's germline CDR1 is LNHDA and CDR2 SQIVND (reference sequence). This CDR3 reads CASSPRTTSSYNEQFF. The CDR3 nucleotides are TGTGCCAGTAGTCCTCGGACGACAAGCTCCTACAATGAGCAGTTCTTC. The full variable domain, with the rest looked up from reference TRBV19 and TRBJ2-1, is DGGITQSPKYLFRKEGQNVTLSCEQNLNHDAMYWYRQDPGQGLRLIYYSQIVNDFQKGDIAEGYSVSREKKESFPLTVTSAQKNPTAFYLCASSPRTTSSYNEQFFGPGTRLTVL.

The chain employs TRBV2 and TRBJ2-3; 7 bases line up with TRBD2. CDR1 and CDR2 (germline): SNHLY, FYNNEI. The V gene end was trimmed by 2 bases and the J gene end by 0 bases; junction bases not matched to a gene: 11. The CDR3 spans 18 residues. CDR3 DNA: TGTGCCAGCAGTGAACATGCTAGCGGATACACTAGCACAGATACGCAGTATTTT. Translated, it gives CASSEHASGYTSTDTQYF.

This sequence joins TRBV12-3 or TRBV12-4 and TRBJ1-2; no definite D call. The V and J ends lost 4 bases and 10 bases respectively, with 10 bases between them. The CDR3 spans 11 residues. The CDR3 nucleotides read TGTGCCAGCAGTTCAAATGGACCCTACACCTTC. Amino acids: CASSSNGPYTF.

DNA of the CDR3: TGTGCCAGTAGTCCATGGACTAGCGGACTGTACGAGCAGTACTTC. Translation: CASSPWTSGLYEQYF. J is TRBJ2-7 and V is TRBV19; 10 bases agree with TRBD2. The CDR3 is 15 residues long. Germline values: CDR1 LNHDA, CDR2 SQIVND (reference sequence). With V trimmed by 5 bases and J by 4 bases, 8 bases remained unmatched.

The genes are TRBV2 and TRBJ2-1, with 8 positions matching TRBD2. Per the germline V gene, CDR1 is SNHLY and CDR2 is FYNNEI. The CDR3 length is 14 residues. V shed 8 bases, J shed 1 base, and the junction held 4 bases outside the gene matches. CDR3 nucleotides: TGTGCCAGCCTTAGCGGGGTTTCCTACAATGAGCAGTTCTTC. It yields the protein CASLSGVSYNEQFF.

This clonotype was picked up a small number of times. This may be a read error: a much more frequent sequence differs by one nucleotide. This chain joins TRBV11-2 and TRBJ1-1; TRBD1 matches at 10 bases. CDR1 SGHAT and CDR2 FQNNGV come from the germline V gene. CDR3 length: 14 amino acids. CDR3 bases: TGTGCCGGCAGCTTGGACAGGGGGGGTACTGAAGCTTTCTTT. Protein sequence: CAGSLDRGGTEAFF.

This clonotype appeared a few times. This chain uses TRBV29-1 with TRBJ1-1, with 8 bases fitting TRBD1. This CDR3 is built from 19 residues. The germline V gene has CDR1 SQVTM and CDR2 ANQGSEA. V shed 3 bases, J shed 2 bases, and the junction held 20 bases outside the gene matches. The CDR3 reads CSVDPRQGTLTHENTEAFF. The DNA of the CDR3 is TGCAGCGTTGACCCCCGACAGGGGACCCTTACCCATGAAAACACTGAAGCTTTCTTT.

This clonotype has a count of ten or more. The V and J genes are TRBV5-1 and TRBJ2-3; 10 bases map to TRBD1. The germline V gene has CDR1 SGHRS and CDR2 YFSETQ. Germline trimming cut 3 bases from V and 1 base from J; bases unmatched to any gene: 5. The CDR3 totals 16 residues. The CDR3 loop reads CASSWGDRGGTDTQYF. The CDR3 nucleotides read TGCGCCAGCAGCTGGGGGGACAGGGGAGGCACAGATACGCAGTATTTT.